This T cell receptor beta chain came from a study of cytomegalovirus exposure and HLA in healthy donors. The CDR3 contains 19 residues. In germline, CDR1 is SEHNR, CDR2 FQNEAQ (reference sequence). Between the trimmed V and J ends, which lost 3 bases and 3 bases, there was a span of 23 bases. The PCR used 60 Vbeta and 13 Jbeta primers. Assay: immunoSEQ multiplex PCR; the TCRdb copy retains only in-frame clones and omits some. The table lists about 190,000 clones, 79% of them singletons. This TCR derives from a woman aged 18-30 years in good health and CMV-seronegative. This chain uses TRBV7-9 with TRBJ2-2, with a tentative D call TRBD1 (5 bases). Input material: PBMCs. In DNA, the CDR3 is TGTGCCAGCAGCTTCGAAAAGGGGCCTATCGGTAGTTACACCGGGGAGCTGTTTTTT. Translation gives CASSFEKGPIGSYTGELFF.